This T cell receptor beta chain was captured in a study of T cell changes during pregnancy in multiple sclerosis. Germline CDR1 is MNHNY and CDR2 is SVGAGI (reference sequence). This CDR3 has 14 residues. The ends were cut back, 7 bases at V and 3 bases at J, with 16 bases in the middle. Method: immunoSEQ multiplex PCR; TCRdb's copy keeps in-frame clones and lacks some. The sample includes 30,000 to 40,000 clones, roughly 93% of them seen just once. The sequence was collected from a female donor with multiple sclerosis, enrolled in a pregnancy study. The rearrangement uses TRBV6-6 and TRBJ2-7; possibly TRBD2 for D (5 bases). The material sequenced was CD4+ T cells from peripheral blood mononuclear cells, taken in the second trimester of pregnancy. The DNA for the CDR3 is TGTGCCAGCACCGCCCGGGGAGCGCGCTACGAGCAGTACTTC. Amino acid sequence: CASTARGARYEQYF.